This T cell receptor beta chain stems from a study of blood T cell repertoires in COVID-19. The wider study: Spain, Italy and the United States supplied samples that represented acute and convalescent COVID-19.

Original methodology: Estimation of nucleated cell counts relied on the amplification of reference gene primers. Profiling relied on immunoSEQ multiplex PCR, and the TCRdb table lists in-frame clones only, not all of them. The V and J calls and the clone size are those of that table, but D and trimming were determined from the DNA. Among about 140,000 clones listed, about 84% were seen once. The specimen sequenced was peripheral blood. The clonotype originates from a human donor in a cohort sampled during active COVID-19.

CDR3 loop: CASSLTGGTQYF. DNA of the CDR3: TGCGCCAGCAGCCTTACCGGGGGTACGCAGTATTTT. V is TRBV4-3 and J is TRBJ2-3; possible D gene TRBD2, 6 bases. CDR1 is LGHNA, CDR2 YSLEER, per germline. The CDR3 is made up of 12 amino acids. V gave up 4 bases and J gave up 8 bases, with 10 bases separating them.